The source of this T cell receptor beta chain is a study of T cells after somatic rescue of genetic block. Sequencing was performed with immunoSEQ multiplex PCR; in TCRdb, only in-frame clones are kept and a portion is missing. Among around 52,000 clones, 90% to 97% were seen once, and the ten largest hold around 0.078%. Sequencing input: peripheral blood mononuclear cells (PBMCs). This TCR came from a child less than two years old.

DNA of the CDR3: TGTGCCAGTAGTAGAGGGAATGGCTACACCTTC. It is translated as CASSRGNGYTF. This rearrangement joins TRBV19 to TRBJ1-2; D is unclear. The length of the CDR3 is 11 residues. Looked up from germline, CDR1 is LNHDA and CDR2 is SQIVND (reference sequence). Trimming left V 4 bases short and J 6 bases short, with 6 bases between.